The 21 T cell receptor beta chains presented below share a single source sample, sequenced in a study of blood T cells in healthy people across ages. Together with a sample-barcoded 5' primer, a J-beta primer mix was included in a second PCR lasting about 6 to 11 cycles. Each CDR3 protein gets one entry after TCRdb re-called the 5' RACE reads with MiXCR. The repertoire holds more than 650,000 distinct CDR3 sequences, with less than 70% as singletons. Source material: blood. These receptors were obtained from an elderly man in good health.

This clonotype was seen many times. The chain links TRBV12-3 or TRBV12-4 to TRBJ1-1, with a weak D call TRBD1 (5 bases). CDR3 length equals 15 residues. The V end was cut by 5 bases, the J end by 1 base, with 14 bases between. CDR3 sequence reads: CASSPRLGANTEAFF. CDR3 DNA: TGTGCCAGCAGTCCGCGTTTAGGGGCGAACACTGAAGCTTTCTTT.

This clonotype was counted a few times. The chain uses TRBV20-1 and TRBJ2-7; TRBD2 matches at 8 bases. Judging by the DNA end, TRBJ2-5 fits better; the J call may be wrong. Germline assignment: CDR1 DFQATT and CDR2 SNEGSKA (reference sequence). This CDR3 contains 16 residues. In nucleotides, the CDR3 is TGCAGTGCCTCAGCGGGAGCAGGGTACGGGGAAGAGACCCAGTACTTC. Its protein product is CSASAGAGYGEETQYF.

The CDR3 region is CSALGRASTDTQYF. The CDR3 nucleotides are TGCAGTGCTTTAGGACGGGCTAGCACAGATACGCAGTATTTT. The rearrangement joins TRBV20-1 to TRBJ2-3; unclear D gene. The V gene lost 5 bases and the J gene lost 0 bases, with 12 bases spanning the gap. Per the germline V gene, CDR1 is DFQATT and CDR2 is SNEGSKA (reference sequence). The CDR3 is made up of 14 amino acids.

The chain uses TRBV29-1 and TRBJ2-7; D unclear. Germline V gene lookup returns CDR1 SQVTM and CDR2 ANQGSEA. This CDR3 region has 12 residues. The V and J ends lost 8 bases and 0 bases respectively, with 11 bases between them. The CDR3 region has the DNA TGCAGCACCGGCCCGCGCTCCTACGAGCAGTACTTC. Amino acids: CSTGPRSYEQYF.

This clonotype was observed a handful of times. The rearrangement joins TRBV5-5 to TRBJ2-6; 9 bases are a match to TRBD1. Germline V gene data show CDR1 as SGHKS and CDR2 as YYEKEE (reference sequence). There are 21 residues in the CDR3. V shed 5 bases, J shed 4 bases, and the junction held 22 bases outside the gene matches. The CDR3 sequence is CASRRTGQGGYRGSGANVLTF. The CDR3 DNA reads as TGTGCCAGCAGACGAACGGGACAGGGAGGATACCGAGGGTCCGGGGCCAACGTCCTGACTTTC.

This clonotype was observed a handful of times. The chain combines TRBV5-1 with TRBJ2-5; D is unclear. The CDR3 has 14 amino acids. V was cut by 1 base and J by 1 base, with 8 bases left in between. The germline CDR1 and CDR2 sequences are SGHRS and YFSETQ. CDR3 residues: CASSLIETQETQYF. CDR3 nucleotides: TGCGCCAGCAGCTTGATCGAGACCCAAGAGACCCAGTACTTC.

V usage is TRBV20-1 and J usage is TRBJ2-1, with D possibly being TRBD1 or TRBD2 (5 bases each). CDR1 and CDR2 from the germline V gene are DFQATT and SNEGSKA (reference sequence). The CDR3 loop spans 13 amino acids. Trimming left V 5 bases short and J 9 bases short, with 17 bases between. The CDR3 nucleotides are TGCAGTGCTTCCAGGGCGGTCGCGGGTGAGCAGTTCTTC. Its protein product is CSASRAVAGEQFF.

The V gene is TRBV24-1, the J gene TRBJ2-3; 7 nucleotides align to TRBD1. The CDR3 is made up of 16 amino acids. V was clipped by 4 bases and J by 5 bases; unmatched bases: 11. The germline V gene has CDR1 KGHDR and CDR2 SFDVKD. DNA for the CDR3: TGTGCCACCAGTGACCCCCGGGACAGCAATGGAGATACGCAGTATTTT. This encodes CATSDPRDSNGDTQYF.

This clonotype has only a few counts. The V call is TRBV3-1, the J call TRBJ2-5; D not certain. Between the trimmed V and J ends, which lost 2 bases and 7 bases, there was a span of 20 bases. CDR3 length equals 16 residues. Germline CDR1 and CDR2: LGHDT and YNNKEL (reference sequence). CDR3 nucleotides: TGTGCCAGCAGCCAAAAAAGGGCGACGGCGTGGGGGACCCAGTACTTC. Amino acids: CASSQKRATAWGTQYF.

This clonotype appeared once. V usage is TRBV27 and J usage is TRBJ2-7, with a weak D call TRBD1 (6 bases). Trimming left V 3 bases short and J 0 bases short, with 18 bases between. This CDR3 has 17 amino acids. Germline loops: CDR1 MNHEY, CDR2 SMNVEV (reference sequence). In nucleotides, the CDR3 is TGTGCCAGCAGTTTCCTCCCGGGGCAGGGGAGCTCCTACGAGCAGTACTTC. It is translated as CASSFLPGQGSSYEQYF.

This sequence joins TRBV5-1 and TRBJ2-1; 7 positions agree with TRBD1. After removal of 7 bases from V and 6 bases from J, the junction contained 7 bases not matched to a gene. The CDR3 runs to 13 residues. The germline V gene encodes CDR1 SGHRS and CDR2 YFSETQ. CDR3 protein: CASQGEYRNEQFF. CDR3 nucleotides: TGCGCCAGCCAGGGGGAGTACCGCAATGAGCAGTTCTTC.

This clonotype was observed at least ten times. V gene TRBV7-2 combines with J gene TRBJ2-5; 8 bases agree with TRBD2. The CDR3 spans 15 residues. Looked up from germline, CDR1 is SGHTA and CDR2 is FQGNSA. The junction had 5 bases not matched to a gene; V was cut back by 0 bases and J by 5 bases. The CDR3 DNA reads as TGTGCCAGCAGCTTAGCTGGGACTAGTGGGGAGACCCAGTACTTC. The encoded protein is CASSLAGTSGETQYF.

The chain couples TRBV28 to TRBJ2-2; D uncertain. V lost 6 bases, J lost 4 bases, and 9 bases lay in between. This CDR3 is 13 amino acids long. CDR1 MDHEN and CDR2 SYDVKM come from the germline V gene. CDR3 nucleotide sequence: TGTGCCAGCAGCCGGGTGGGCACCGGGGAGCTGTTTTTT. Its translation: CASSRVGTGELFF.

J is TRBJ2-3 and V is TRBV11-2, with D hard to call. CDR3 length equals 16 residues. Deletions cut 1 base from V and 0 bases from J, with 11 bases between. Looked up from germline, CDR1 is SGHAT and CDR2 is FQNNGV. The chain's CDR3 is CASSLGDLFSTDTQYF. Here the CDR3 DNA reads TGTGCCAGCAGCTTAGGAGACCTATTTAGCACAGATACGCAGTATTTT.

This chain connects TRBV10-3 to TRBJ2-6; D unresolved. The CDR3 has 16 residues. V was cut by 3 bases and J by 1 base, with 10 bases left in between. Germline V gene sequence: CDR1 ENHRY, CDR2 SYGVKD. CDR3 region: CAISDNSRSGANVLTF. The CDR3 DNA follows: TGTGCCATCAGTGATAACAGTAGATCTGGGGCCAACGTCCTGACTTTC.

This clonotype has just one count. The chain joins TRBV27 to TRBJ2-1, with TRBD2 matching over 7 bases. V gave up 5 bases and J gave up 5 bases; unmatched junction bases: 9. CDR3 length equals 15 residues. Germline-derived CDR1 and CDR2 are MNHEY and SMNVEV (reference sequence). CDR3 DNA: TGTGCCAGCAGTCGGCGGGAGAGCCAAAACAATGAGCAGTTCTTC. Translated: CASSRRESQNNEQFF.

The chain joins TRBV5-5 to TRBJ1-2; the match to TRBD1 covers 7 bases. Losses at the gene ends were 2 bases for V and 5 bases for J; bases not matched to a gene: 3. Germline V gives CDR1 SGHKS, CDR2 YYEKEE (reference sequence). The CDR3 loop spans 13 amino acids. The CDR3 sequence is CASSFGTEYGYTF. CDR3 bases: TGTGCCAGCAGCTTTGGGACAGAGTATGGCTACACCTTC. Complete variable domain (other parts from reference TRBV5-5 and TRBJ1-2): DAGVTQSPTHLIKTRGQQVTLRCSPISGHKSVSWYQQVLGQGPQFIFQYYEKEERGRGNFPDRFSARQFPNYSSELNVNALLLGDSALYLCASSFGTEYGYTFGSGTRLTVV.

This chain uses TRBV5-1 with TRBJ1-1, with D uncertain. V lost 1 base and J 3 bases, leaving 10 bases between the germline ends. This CDR3 region has 14 residues. CDR1 and CDR2 from the germline V gene are SGHRS and YFSETQ. CDR3 sequence reads: CASSLYPRDTEAFF. The CDR3 bases are TGCGCCAGCAGCTTGTACCCGAGGGACACTGAAGCTTTCTTT.

This chain links TRBV20-1 with TRBJ2-3; 7 positions match TRBD2. Germline V gene sequence: CDR1 DFQATT, CDR2 SNEGSKA (reference sequence). Germline trimming cut 5 bases from V and 14 bases from J; bases unmatched to any gene: 16. The length of the CDR3 is 13 residues. The CDR3 coding sequence is TGCAGTGCTGATGGGGGGGTGGGGGAACACGCGTATTTT. It translates to CSADGGVGEHAYF.

The rearrangement links TRBV27 to TRBJ2-7; a possible D gene is TRBD2 (5 bases). Between the trimmed V and J ends, which lost 3 bases and 6 bases, there was a span of 9 bases. In germline, CDR1 is MNHEY, CDR2 SMNVEV (reference sequence). There are 12 residues in the CDR3. The CDR3 reads CASSFRGSEQYF. In DNA form, the CDR3 reads TGTGCCAGCAGTTTTCGAGGGAGCGAGCAGTACTTC.

The chain joins TRBV20-1 to TRBJ1-2; 8 nucleotides match TRBD1. Germline V gene lookup returns CDR1 DFQATT and CDR2 SNEGSKA (reference sequence). The CDR3 is 15 amino acids. J gave up 0 bases and V 0 bases, and 3 bases lay outside the gene matches. The CDR3 sequence: CSAREDRGANYGYTF. The CDR3 DNA sequence: TGCAGTGCTAGAGAAGACAGGGGAGCTAACTATGGCTACACCTTC.